The clone carrying this T cell receptor beta chain occurred many times. Investigators excluded patients with uncontrolled infection, other autoimmune disease, pregnancy or lactation. The data stem from a study of T cells in Graves' hyperthyroidism and ophthalmopathy. TCR beta CDR3 region amplification was performed from RNA transcripts. TCR CDR3 underwent first-round RT-PCR with the HTBI primer set. TCRdb reprocessed the multiplex PCR reads with MiXCR, giving one entry per CDR3 protein. Counted here are over 250,000 distinct CDR3 sequences, roughly an eighth occurring once; the ten biggest clones make up about 37%. The CDR3 is 15 residues long. V was trimmed by 4 bases and J by 2 bases, leaving 13 bases between them. Germline-derived CDR1 and CDR2 are PRHDT and FYEKMQ (reference sequence).

This chain uses TRBV13 with TRBJ2-3; possible D gene TRBD2, 5 bases. This TCR was sampled from a woman aged 40 to 55 with Graves' ophthalmopathy. Specimen: blood. CDR3 bases: TGTGCCAGCAGCTCCCCCGCCGGGATCACAGATACGCAGTATTTT. Its protein product is CASSSPAGITDTQYF. The full variable domain, with the rest looked up from reference TRBV13 and TRBJ2-3, is AAGVIQSPRHLIKEKRETATLKCYPIPRHDTVYWYQQGPGQDPQFLISFYEKMQSDKGSIPDRFSAQQFSDYHSELNMSSLELGDSALYFCASSSPAGITDTQYFGPGTRLTVL.